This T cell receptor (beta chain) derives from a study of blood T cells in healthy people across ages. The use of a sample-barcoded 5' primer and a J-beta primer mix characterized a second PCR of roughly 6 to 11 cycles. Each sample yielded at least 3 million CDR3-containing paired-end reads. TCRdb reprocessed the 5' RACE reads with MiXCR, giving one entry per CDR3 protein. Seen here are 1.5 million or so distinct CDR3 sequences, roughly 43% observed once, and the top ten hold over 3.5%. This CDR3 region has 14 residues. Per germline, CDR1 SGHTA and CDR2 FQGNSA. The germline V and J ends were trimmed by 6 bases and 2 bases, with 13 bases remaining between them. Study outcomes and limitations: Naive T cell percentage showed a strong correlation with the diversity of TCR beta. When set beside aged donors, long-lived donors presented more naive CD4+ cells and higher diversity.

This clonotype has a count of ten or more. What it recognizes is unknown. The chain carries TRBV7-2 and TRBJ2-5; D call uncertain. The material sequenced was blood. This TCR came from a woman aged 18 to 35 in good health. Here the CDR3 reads CASRPLEDQETQYF. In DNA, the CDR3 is TGTGCCAGCAGACCCCTCGAAGATCAAGAGACCCAGTACTTC.